These 28 T cell receptor beta chains originate from one sample sequenced in a study of blood T cell repertoires in COVID-19. Profiling relied on immunoSEQ multiplex PCR, and the TCRdb table lists in-frame clones only, not all of them. The table lists approximately 220,000 clones, about 91% of them singletons, with around 2.6% in the top ten. Sequenced sample: PBMCs or T cells enriched from blood (not recorded which). These receptors were collected from a young woman with acute COVID-19.

The chain employs TRBV19 and TRBJ2-5; 8 bases fit TRBD2. The CDR3 sequence is 17 residues long. Germline V gene sequence: CDR1 LNHDA, CDR2 SQIVND (reference sequence). The J segment lost 5 bases and the V segment lost 10 bases, leaving 21 bases of the junction unmatched. The CDR3 DNA is TGTGCCACCCTTTCACCAGATGGGGCTAGCGGGCAGGAGACCCAGTACTTC. This translates into CATLSPDGASGQETQYF.

This clone was seen a single time. This chain joins TRBV30 and TRBJ1-1; 7 bases agree with TRBD1. V shed 5 bases, J shed 2 bases, and the junction held 5 bases outside the gene matches. The CDR3 is made up of 13 amino acids. Germline CDR1 GTSNPN, CDR2 SVGIG (reference sequence). The CDR3 sequence: CAWEGQANTEAFF. The CDR3 nucleotides are TGTGCCTGGGAAGGACAGGCAAACACTGAAGCTTTCTTT.

The gene calls are TRBV19 and TRBJ1-1; perhaps TRBD1 as D (5 bases). The CDR3 runs 15 residues. Trimming left V 5 bases short and J 0 bases short, with 13 bases between. The germline CDR1 and CDR2 sequences are LNHDA and SQIVND (reference sequence). The CDR3 DNA reads as TGTGCCAGTAGTCCCTCGGGGGAAATGAACACTGAAGCTTTCTTT. It specifies CASSPSGEMNTEAFF. The complete variable domain, with remaining parts taken from reference TRBV19 and TRBJ1-1, reads DGGITQSPKYLFRKEGQNVTLSCEQNLNHDAMYWYRQDPGQGLRLIYYSQIVNDFQKGDIAEGYSVSREKKESFPLTVTSAQKNPTAFYLCASSPSGEMNTEAFFGQGTRLTVV.

The chain joins TRBV6-5 to TRBJ1-5; D not resolved. Germline assignment: CDR1 MNHEY and CDR2 SVGAGI. Trimming removed 7 bases from V and 0 bases from J, with 7 bases in between. The CDR3 is 13 amino acids. CDR3 in DNA: TGTGCCAGCAAGGGAGGTAGCAATCAGCCCCAGCATTTT. Encoded protein: CASKGGSNQPQHF.

CDR3 in amino acids: CSASRLTTFQETQYF. CDR3 DNA: TGCAGTGCTAGTCGGCTGACTACGTTTCAAGAGACCCAGTACTTC. The chain employs TRBV20-1 and TRBJ2-5, with a tentative D call TRBD2 (5 bases). Germline V gene data show CDR1 as DFQATT and CDR2 as SNEGSKA (reference sequence). With 3 bases removed from V and 2 bases from J, the gap between germline ends came to 16 bases. This CDR3 has 15 residues.

The chain is built from TRBV4-3 and TRBJ2-1; D ambiguous. With 0 bases removed from V and 8 bases from J, the gap between germline ends came to 8 bases. The CDR3 spans 13 residues. Germline CDR1 is LGHNA and CDR2 is YSLEER. The CDR3 protein is CASSQDPDYEQFF. CDR3 nucleotides: TGCGCCAGCAGCCAAGATCCTGACTATGAGCAGTTCTTC.

This chain connects TRBV18 to TRBJ1-2, with D maybe TRBD1 (6 bases). V was trimmed by 3 bases and J by 4 bases, leaving 15 bases between them. CDR1 KGHSH and CDR2 LQKENI come from the germline V gene. The CDR3 totals 15 residues. CDR3 in DNA: TGTGCCAGCTCACCGAACTTCAGGGGTTCCTATGGCTACACCTTC. This encodes CASSPNFRGSYGYTF.

This clone was counted a few times. The chain is built from TRBV7-9 and TRBJ1-1; maybe TRBD1 (6 bases). V was cut by 8 bases and J by 1 base, with 17 bases left in between. The germline gives CDR1 SEHNR, CDR2 FQNEAQ (reference sequence). The length of the CDR3 is 15 residues. This chain's CDR3 is CASGRQVGGNTEAFF. DNA of the CDR3: TGTGCCAGCGGCCGACAGGTTGGCGGGAACACTGAAGCTTTCTTT. Complete variable domain (other parts from reference TRBV7-9 and TRBJ1-1): DTGVSQNPRHKITKRGQNVTFRCDPISEHNRLYWYRQTLGQGPEFLTYFQNEAQLEKSRLLSDRFSAERPKGSFSTLEIQRTEQGDSAMYLCASGRQVGGNTEAFFGQGTRLTVV.

This clone was seen once. This rearrangement joins TRBV18 to TRBJ2-1; D might be TRBD2 (7 bases). Looked up from germline, CDR1 is KGHSH and CDR2 is LQKENI. Trimming cost V 3 bases and J 15 bases, with 15 bases left between them. The CDR3 totals 12 residues. DNA for the CDR3: TGTGCCAGCTCACCCTCACGGGGGGCCTTGTTCTTC. It yields the protein CASSPSRGALFF.

The sample holds one count of this clone. This sequence joins TRBV27 and TRBJ2-1; 9 nucleotides line up with TRBD2. The CDR3 length is 15 residues. J lost 0 bases, V lost 8 bases, and 5 bases had no gene match. From germline, CDR1 is MNHEY and CDR2 SMNVEV (reference sequence). The CDR3 region has the DNA TGTGCCAGCTCCTTAGCGGGGGTCTCCTACAATGAGCAGTTCTTC. It yields the protein CASSLAGVSYNEQFF.

This sequence joins TRBV7-9 and TRBJ2-1; TRBD2 matches at 11 bases. This CDR3 is 15 amino acids long. CDR1 and CDR2 (germline): SEHNR, FQNEAQ (reference sequence). Trimming removed 5 bases from V and 12 bases from J; junction bases left unmatched: 12. CDR3 nucleotides: TGTGCCAGCAGCGAACAGGGACTAGCGGTCGTGGGGCAGTTCTTC. The encoded protein is CASSEQGLAVVGQFF.

The gene calls are TRBV30 and TRBJ1-2; D gene uncertain. V lost 3 bases to trimming and J lost 5 bases, with 13 bases between them. The CDR3 length is 13 residues. From germline, CDR1 is GTSNPN and CDR2 SVGIG (reference sequence). CDR3 amino acids: CAWSEAVKYGYTF. The CDR3 DNA follows: TGTGCCTGGAGCGAGGCAGTCAAGTATGGCTACACCTTC.

The CDR3 DNA reads as TGCGCCAGCACCCAAAGCAGGGGTAACTATGGCTACACCTTC. Amino acids: CASTQSRGNYGYTF. V usage is TRBV10-2 and J usage is TRBJ1-2; the D gene is possibly TRBD1 (6 bases). There are 14 residues in the CDR3. Germline CDR1 reads WSHSY; CDR2 reads SAAADI. Trimming cost V 7 bases and J 1 base, with 13 bases left between them.

The chain has TRBV6-1 and TRBJ2-3; D not resolved. The V end was cut by 4 bases, the J end by 2 bases, with 16 bases between. CDR1 is MNHNS and CDR2 is SASEGT in the germline V gene. The CDR3 is 16 amino acids. CDR3 loop: CASSALGGLPTDTQYF. CDR3 in DNA: TGTGCCAGCAGTGCCTTGGGTGGGCTCCCCACAGATACGCAGTATTTT.

The chain carries TRBV6-5 and TRBJ2-3; TRBD2 might be the D (6 bases). This CDR3 has 12 residues. Germline CDR1 MNHEY, CDR2 SVGAGI. V lost 6 bases and J 5 bases, leaving 9 bases between the germline ends. Written as DNA, the CDR3 is TGTGCCAGCAGGCGGGACCTAGATACGCAGTATTTT. As protein: CASRRDLDTQYF.

The chain combines TRBV19 with TRBJ1-1; no reliable D call. The V end lost 7 bases, the J end lost 4 bases, and 10 bases lay between the germline ends. The CDR3 covers 12 residues. Per germline, CDR1 LNHDA and CDR2 SQIVND (reference sequence). CDR3 region: CASTYVGTEAFF. CDR3 sequence (DNA): TGTGCCAGTACCTATGTTGGCACTGAAGCTTTCTTT.

This chain links TRBV19 with TRBJ1-5, with D unresolved. V was clipped by 6 bases and J by 4 bases, with 10 bases between them. This CDR3 region has 13 residues. The germline CDR1 and CDR2 sequences are LNHDA and SQIVND (reference sequence). The CDR3 nucleotides read TGTGCCAGTAGCCTCGTTCCGAATCAGCCCCAGCATTTT. Translating it yields CASSLVPNQPQHF.

The chain uses TRBV7-9 and TRBJ2-3; weak D call: TRBD2 (5 bases). The CDR3 is 14 amino acids. The germline V gene has CDR1 SEHNR and CDR2 FQNEAQ (reference sequence). V lost 3 bases to trimming and J lost 0 bases, with 7 bases between them. CDR3: CASSFRTSTDTQYF. In nucleotides, the CDR3 is TGTGCCAGCAGCTTTAGGACTAGCACAGATACGCAGTATTTT.

The chain employs TRBV10-3 and TRBJ2-1; 11 nucleotides match TRBD2. J gave up 7 bases and V 3 bases, and 2 bases lay outside the gene matches. CDR1 and CDR2 from the germline V gene are ENHRY and SYGVKD. This CDR3 spans 14 amino acids. The CDR3 DNA sequence: TGTGCCATCAGTGATAGCGGGGGGGCAAATGAGCAGTTCTTC. It encodes CAISDSGGANEQFF.

V usage is TRBV12-3 or TRBV12-4 and J usage is TRBJ2-7; the D gene is possibly TRBD1 (6 bases). This CDR3 has 12 residues. V lost 7 bases to trimming and J lost 0 bases, with 7 bases between them. The DNA for the CDR3 is TGTGCCAGCACGACAGGCTCCTACGAGCAGTACTTC. Its protein product is CASTTGSYEQYF.

The count of this clone is one. The rearrangement uses TRBV14 and TRBJ2-1; D is perhaps TRBD1 (6 bases). Germline lookup yields CDR1 SGHDN and CDR2 FVKESK. The CDR3 has 15 amino acids. Between the trimmed V and J ends, which lost 4 bases and 2 bases, there was a span of 12 bases. This CDR3 reads CASSPHRVAYNEQFF. In DNA form, the CDR3 reads TGTGCCAGCAGCCCGCACAGGGTCGCCTACAATGAGCAGTTCTTC.

V gene TRBV11-2 combines with J gene TRBJ1-1, with D unclear. V was shortened by 3 bases and J by 3 bases, with 11 bases between the two germline ends. The CDR3 covers 14 residues. Germline lookup yields CDR1 SGHAT and CDR2 FQNNGV. The CDR3 sequence: CASSFSGLDTEAFF. CDR3 in DNA: TGTGCCAGCAGCTTTTCGGGTCTCGACACTGAAGCTTTCTTT. Full variable domain (missing parts from reference TRBV11-2 and TRBJ1-1): EAGVAQSPRYKIIEKRQSVAFWCNPISGHATLYWYQQILGQGPKLLIQFQNNGVVDDSQLPKDRFSAERLKGVDSTLKIQPAKLEDSAVYLCASSFSGLDTEAFFGQGTRLTVV.

This clone appeared once. This rearrangement joins TRBV7-2 to TRBJ2-7; 12 bases fit TRBD1. This CDR3 is built from 15 residues. CDR1 and CDR2 from the germline V gene are SGHTA and FQGNSA. The V gene end was trimmed by 5 bases and the J gene end by 7 bases; junction bases not matched to a gene: 9. CDR3 DNA: TGTGCCAGCAGCCTCCAGGGACAGGGGGCTTGGGAGCAGTACTTC. Protein sequence: CASSLQGQGAWEQYF.

The J gene is TRBJ1-2, the V gene TRBV18, with TRBD1 as a possible D gene (6 bases). Germline CDR1 reads KGHSH; CDR2 reads LQKENI. The CDR3 has 16 amino acids. V was shortened by 3 bases and J by 4 bases, with 18 bases between the two germline ends. CDR3 loop: CASSPSTGGESYGYTF. In nucleotides, the CDR3 is TGTGCCAGCTCACCGAGTACGGGGGGCGAGAGCTATGGCTACACCTTC.

This clone has more than one count but fewer than ten. The chain couples TRBV6-2 or TRBV6-3 to TRBJ1-5, with 11 positions matching TRBD1. This CDR3 contains 15 residues. J lost 9 bases, V lost 2 bases, and 6 bases had no gene match. From germline, CDR1 is MNHEY and CDR2 SVGEGT. The CDR3 region is CASSYRDRGLMPQHF. CDR3 DNA: TGTGCCAGCAGTTACCGGGACAGGGGGTTAATGCCCCAGCATTTT.

On this clone itself: Additional DNA sequences in this sample encode the identical CDR3. The rearrangement links TRBV5-4 to TRBJ1-6; a weak D match, TRBD1 (5 bases). V lost 2 bases to trimming and J lost 7 bases, with 10 bases between them. In germline, CDR1 is SGHNT, CDR2 YYREEE (reference sequence). The CDR3 consists of 14 residues. The CDR3 nucleotides read TGTGCCAGCAGCTTAGACCGGGGGAATTCACCCCTCCACTTT. As protein: CASSLDRGNSPLHF.

The chain recombines TRBV12-5 with TRBJ1-1, with 10 bases fitting TRBD1. The CDR3 contains 18 residues. Trimming took 2 bases from V and 4 from J; bases not matched to a gene: 13. CDR1 and CDR2 (germline): LGHNT, FRNRAP. DNA for the CDR3: TGTGCTAGTGGTTTGCCGAGGGACAGGGGTTCCTCGGGCACTGAAGCTTTCTTT. It specifies CASGLPRDRGSSGTEAFF.

V gene TRBV20-1 combines with J gene TRBJ2-1; 7 bases line up with TRBD2. Germline trimming cut 3 bases from V and 2 bases from J; bases unmatched to any gene: 4. Germline CDR1 reads DFQATT; CDR2 reads SNEGSKA (reference sequence). This CDR3 is 14 amino acids long. The CDR3 nucleotides are TGCAGTGCTAGTGCGGGGGTCGCCTACAATGAGCAGTTCTTC. It encodes CSASAGVAYNEQFF.